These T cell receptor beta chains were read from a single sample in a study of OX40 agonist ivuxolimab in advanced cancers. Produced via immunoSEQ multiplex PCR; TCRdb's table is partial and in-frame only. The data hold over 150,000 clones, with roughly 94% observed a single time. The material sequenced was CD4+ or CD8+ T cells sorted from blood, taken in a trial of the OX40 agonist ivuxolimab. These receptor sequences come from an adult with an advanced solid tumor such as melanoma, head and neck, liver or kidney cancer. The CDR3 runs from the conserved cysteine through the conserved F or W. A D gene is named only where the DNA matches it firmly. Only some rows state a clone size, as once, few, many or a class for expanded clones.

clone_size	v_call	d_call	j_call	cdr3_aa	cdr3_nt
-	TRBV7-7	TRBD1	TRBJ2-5	CASSLGGQGRTQYF	TGTGCTAGCAGCTTAGGCGGACAGGGTAGGACCCAGTACTTC
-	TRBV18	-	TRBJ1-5	CASSPPAGAHSNQPQHF	TGTGCCAGCTCACCCCCGGCGGGGGCCCATAGCAATCAGCCCCAGCATTTT
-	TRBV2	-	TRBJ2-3	CASSEKIGTQYF	TGTGCCAGCAGTGAGAAGATAGGTACGCAGTATTTT
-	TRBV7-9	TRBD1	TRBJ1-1	CASSLGQGLSVRTEAFF	TGTGCCAGCAGCCTGGGACAGGGTCTTTCAGTGCGCACTGAAGCTTTCTTT
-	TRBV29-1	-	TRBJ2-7	CSVPGVREQYF	TGCAGCGTGCCGGGGGTTCGCGAGCAGTACTTC
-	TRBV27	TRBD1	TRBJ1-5	CASSQLRTGEDSNQPQHF	TGTGCCAGCAGTCAACTTAGGACAGGGGAGGATAGCAATCAGCCCCAGCATTTT
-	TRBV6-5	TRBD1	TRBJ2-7	CASKRGQNHYEQYF	TGTGCCAGCAAAAGGGGACAGAACCACTACGAGCAGTACTTC
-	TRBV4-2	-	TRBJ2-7	CASSQDWGANYEQYF	TGTGCCAGCAGCCAAGATTGGGGGGCTAACTACGAGCAGTACTTC
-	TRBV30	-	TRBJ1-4	CAWTTQGNEKLFF	TGTGCCTGGACCACGCAGGGAAATGAAAAACTGTTTTTT
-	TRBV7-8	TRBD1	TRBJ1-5	CASSPYDRGRNQPQHF	TGTGCCAGCAGCCCTTACGACAGGGGCCGCAATCAGCCCCAGCATTTT
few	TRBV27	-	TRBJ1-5	CASRGTYNQPQHF	TGTGCCAGCAGGGGGACGTACAATCAGCCCCAGCATTTT
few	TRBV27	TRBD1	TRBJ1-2	CASSRIQGGGYTF	TGTGCCAGCAGTCGAATACAGGGGGGGGGCTACACCTTC
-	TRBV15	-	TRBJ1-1	CATSRGTNTEAFF	TGTGCCACCAGCAGAGGGACAAACACTGAAGCTTTCTTT
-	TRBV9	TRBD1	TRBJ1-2	CASSAGQGDYGYTF	TGTGCCAGCAGCGCGGGACAGGGTGACTATGGCTACACCTTC
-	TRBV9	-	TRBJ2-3	CASSVGPGITDTQYF	TGTGCCAGCAGCGTAGGCCCAGGCATCACAGATACGCAGTATTTT
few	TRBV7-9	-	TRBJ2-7	CASSLGTLGEQYF	TGTGCCAGCAGCCTCGGGACCCTAGGCGAGCAGTACTTC
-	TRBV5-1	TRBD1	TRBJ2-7	CASGITGGPYEQYF	TGCGCCAGCGGTATAACAGGGGGACCCTACGAGCAGTACTTC
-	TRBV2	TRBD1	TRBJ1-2	CASSGTGGPYGYTF	TGTGCCAGCAGTGGAACAGGGGGTCCCTATGGCTACACCTTC
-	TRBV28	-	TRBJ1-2	CASSLGRGNYGYTF	TGTGCCAGCAGTCTGGGGCGGGGAAACTATGGCTACACCTTC
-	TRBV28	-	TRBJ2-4	CASSLGVENIQYF	TGTGCCAGCAGTTTAGGTGTGGAAAACATTCAGTACTTC
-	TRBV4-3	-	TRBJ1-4	CASSQDFRDNEKLFF	TGCGCCAGCAGCCAAGACTTCAGGGATAATGAAAAACTGTTTTTT
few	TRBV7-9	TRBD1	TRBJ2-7	CASSLGTGFYEQYF	TGTGCCAGCAGCTTGGGGACAGGCTTCTACGAGCAGTACTTC
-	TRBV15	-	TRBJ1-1	CATSRDRAMNTEAFF	TGTGCCACCAGCAGAGATCGAGCGATGAACACTGAAGCTTTCTTT
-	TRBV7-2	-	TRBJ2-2	CASSLLVQTNTGELFF	TGTGCCAGCAGCTTACTGGTGCAGACGAACACCGGGGAGCTGTTTTTT
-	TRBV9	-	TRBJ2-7	CASSVKGGPSYEQYF	TGTGCCAGCAGCGTAAAGGGGGGACCCTCCTACGAGCAGTACTTC
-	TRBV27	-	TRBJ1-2	CASSPTGGDFYGYTF	TGTGCCAGCAGTCCTACCGGGGGTGATTTCTATGGCTACACCTTC
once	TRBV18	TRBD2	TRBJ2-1	CASSPPTSGGKNEQFF	TGTGCCAGCTCACCACCGACTAGCGGGGGAAAAAATGAGCAGTTCTTC
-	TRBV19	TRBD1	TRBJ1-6	CASSIADRVNSPLHF	TGTGCCAGTAGTATAGCAGACAGGGTGAATTCACCCCTCCACTTT
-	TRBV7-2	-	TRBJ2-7	CASSSQGGSLEQYF	TGTGCCAGCAGCTCTCAGGGAGGATCCCTCGAGCAGTACTTC
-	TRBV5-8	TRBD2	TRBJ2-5	CASSPGLAGGQETQYF	TGTGCCAGCAGCCCCGGACTAGCGGGGGGCCAAGAGACCCAGTACTTC
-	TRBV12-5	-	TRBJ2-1	CASGLVGNEQFF	TGTGCTAGTGGTTTGGTGGGAAATGAGCAGTTCTTC
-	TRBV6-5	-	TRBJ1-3	CASSYSDSSGNTIYF	TGTGCCAGCAGTTACTCGGACAGCTCTGGAAACACCATATATTTT
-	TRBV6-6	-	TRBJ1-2	CASMDSNYGYTF	TGTGCCAGCATGGACAGTAACTATGGCTACACCTTC
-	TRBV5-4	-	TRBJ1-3	CASSLLTGNTIYF	TGTGCCAGCAGCTTGCTAACGGGAAACACCATATATTTT
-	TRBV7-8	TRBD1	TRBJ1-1	CASSFRARTGWTTEAFF	TGTGCCAGCAGCTTCAGAGCAAGGACAGGGTGGACCACTGAAGCTTTCTTT
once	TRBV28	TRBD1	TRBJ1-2	CASSEMTGGGYTF	TGTGCCAGCAGCGAAATGACAGGGGGAGGCTACACCTTC
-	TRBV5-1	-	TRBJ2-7	CASSPGSDRSYEQYF	TGCGCCAGCAGCCCGGGCTCCGATCGCTCCTACGAGCAGTACTTC
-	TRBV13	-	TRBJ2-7	CASSSDGARDEQYF	TGTGCCAGCAGCTCGGACGGGGCACGGGACGAGCAGTACTTC
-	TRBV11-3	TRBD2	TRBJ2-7	CASSLLAGDYEQYF	TGTGCCAGCAGCTTGCTAGCGGGGGACTACGAGCAGTACTTC
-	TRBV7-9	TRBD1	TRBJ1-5	CASSPGQGLGQPQHF	TGTGCCAGCAGCCCCGGACAGGGTTTGGGTCAGCCCCAGCATTTT
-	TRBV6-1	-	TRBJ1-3	CASSERGSQNTIYF	TGTGCCAGCAGTGAGCGAGGATCTCAAAACACCATATATTTT
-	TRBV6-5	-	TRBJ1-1	CASSTAGRLHTEAFF	TGTGCCAGCAGTACGGCAGGGCGGCTTCACACTGAAGCTTTCTTT
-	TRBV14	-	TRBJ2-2	CASSQDRQIKNTGELFF	TGTGCCAGCAGCCAAGATAGACAGATTAAAAACACCGGGGAGCTGTTTTTT
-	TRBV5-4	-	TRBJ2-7	CASSFRTAAYEQYF	TGTGCCAGCAGCTTTAGAACCGCTGCCTACGAGCAGTACTTC
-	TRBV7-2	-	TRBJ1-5	CASSLGLIQPQHF	TGTGCCAGCAGCTTAGGATTAATTCAGCCCCAGCATTTT